One sample yielded the 9 T cell receptor beta chains listed below, sequenced in a study of response to subunit inactivated influenza vaccine. TCRdb re-analysed the RT-PCR reads in MiXCR, keeping a single row per CDR3 protein. The data hold under 200,000 distinct CDR3 sequences, with less than 15% observed a single time. A further study also used this sample, focusing on T cells expressing NK-cell markers. As that study records: The cDNA for TCR beta came from 5'RACE template switching with UMIs.

The sequences come from CD8+ T cells sorted from PBMCs, collected 12 days after vaccination. The receptors were sampled from a man over 45 who received an inactivated influenza vaccine.

Only a few counts were recorded for this clonotype. The chain couples TRBV16 to TRBJ2-5; possibly TRBD2 for D (6 bases). V was clipped by 0 bases and J by 3 bases, with 20 bases between them. The length of the CDR3 is 18 residues. The germline CDR1 and CDR2 sequences are KGHSY and FQNENV. In DNA form, the CDR3 reads TGTGCCAGCAGCCAATCGATTTTTAGGGCCCCGGGAGAAGAGACCCAGTACTTC. As protein: CASSQSIFRAPGEETQYF. The full variable domain, completed using reference TRBV16 and TRBJ2-5, is GEEVAQTPKHLVRGEGQKAKLYCAPIKGHSYVFWYQQVLKNEFKFLISFQNENVFDETGMPKERFSAKCLPNSPCSLEIQATKLEDSAVYFCASSQSIFRAPGEETQYFGPGTRLLVL.

J is TRBJ1-3 and V is TRBV7-9; no reliable D call. The CDR3 is 9 amino acids. The V and J ends lost 9 bases and 7 bases respectively, with 4 bases between them. In germline, CDR1 is SEHNR, CDR2 FQNEAQ (reference sequence). The CDR3 DNA follows: TGTGCCAGTGGGAACACCATATATTTT. Amino acids: CASGNTIYF.

The chain recombines TRBV18 with TRBJ2-7; D unclear. Germline-derived CDR1 and CDR2 are KGHSH and LQKENI. Between the trimmed V and J ends, which lost 4 bases and 1 base, there was a span of 5 bases. This CDR3 spans 12 amino acids. The CDR3 DNA is TGTGCCAGCTCACGGATTTCCTACGAGCAGTACTTC. This translates into CASSRISYEQYF.

The chain has TRBV20-1 and TRBJ1-1, with D perhaps matching TRBD1 (5 bases). CDR3 size: 13 residues. Germline V gene data show CDR1 as DFQATT and CDR2 as SNEGSKA (reference sequence). The V end was cut by 6 bases, the J end by 3 bases, with 14 bases between. For the CDR3, the DNA is TGCAGTGCCCAGGGACCGGGGGACACTGAAGCTTTCTTT. This encodes CSAQGPGDTEAFF.

The sample holds a few counts of this clonotype. The gene calls are TRBV6-1 and TRBJ2-1, with no clear D. CDR3 length equals 18 residues. Trimming took off 1 base at V and 2 bases at J, with 18 bases between the two ends. The germline V gene encodes CDR1 MNHNS and CDR2 SASEGT. CDR3 coding DNA: TGTGCCAGCAGTGAAGTGGTTAGGTACCCTTTACCCTACAATGAGCAGTTCTTC. Translating it yields CASSEVVRYPLPYNEQFF.

This chain uses TRBV28 with TRBJ1-4; unclear D gene. This CDR3 comprises 12 residues. Trimming removed 1 base at V and 8 bases at J, with 5 bases between. CDR1 and CDR2 (germline): MDHEN, SYDVKM. The CDR3: CASSLYGEKLFF. DNA for the CDR3: TGTGCCAGCAGTTTATACGGGGAAAAACTGTTTTTT.

The chain combines TRBV13 with TRBJ2-5, with a possible D match to TRBD2 (6 bases). Germline-derived CDR1 and CDR2 are PRHDT and FYEKMQ (reference sequence). The CDR3 spans 16 residues. V was cut by 5 bases and J by 2 bases, with 18 bases left in between. CDR3 coding DNA: TGTGCCAGCAGCCCTAGCTGGGCGGGGCGGCAAGAGACCCAGTACTTC. Translated: CASSPSWAGRQETQYF.

There are many counts of this clonotype. The V and J genes are TRBV7-8 and TRBJ1-4; 7 bases are shared with TRBD1. The CDR3 is made up of 17 amino acids. The V gene's germline CDR1 is SGHVS and CDR2 FQNEAQ. J lost 0 bases, V lost 3 bases, and 7 bases had no gene match. The CDR3 DNA sequence: TGTGCCAGCAGCTTTCAGGGGGGGCTAGCAACTAATGAAAAACTGTTTTTT. Its protein product is CASSFQGGLATNEKLFF.

There are a few counts of this clonotype. V and J are TRBV28 and TRBJ2-5, with D maybe TRBD1 (5 bases). CDR1 and CDR2 from the germline V gene are MDHEN and SYDVKM. Between the trimmed V and J ends, which lost 4 bases and 5 bases, there was a span of 11 bases. This CDR3 contains 13 residues. The CDR3 DNA sequence: TGTGCCAGCAGTTCCAGGGAACGGGAGACCCAGTACTTC. Translation: CASSSRERETQYF.